The T cell receptor (beta chain) described here comes from a study of blood T cell repertoires in COVID-19 (dated by TCRdb to the early 2020s). For context, the study as a whole: Collaborator samples came from the United States, Italy and Spain and covered acute and convalescent phases of COVID-19. The material from the prospective study consisted of cDNA or gDNA derived from T cells, B-cell-depleted T cells, or PBMCs. The dataset comprised deeply sampled blood TCRbeta repertoires from subjects exposed to, actively infected with, or recovered from COVID-19. The repertoires were released in a freely available public database meant as a resource for research on the immune response to SARS-CoV-2. Samples were obtained from the ongoing ImmuneRACE study (first 160 participants) and from 1,254 subjects provided by 6 global collaborators. A de-identified subject ID, COVID-19 status, age in years and sex were almost always included in the sample metadata. Where HLA class I and class II types were available, the types were taken from metadata supplied by the sample provider, not from assay-based typing.

Each collaborating institution followed its own protocols to collect whole blood in K2EDTA tubes. Collaborator samples were shipped for TCRbeta analysis as frozen whole blood, isolated PBMCs, or DNA extracted from either sample type. About this clone itself: No cognate antigen has been identified for it. Base-call qualities are not available, and no considerably larger clone is one nucleotide away.

The investigation overall reported the following: The amount of clinical and demographic metadata varied by source and participant and was provided uncurated.

TCRbeta CDR3 regions were amplified from genomic DNA by means of the immunoSEQ Assay, a bias-controlled multiplex PCR. Concerning the study's data processing: Nucleated cell counts per sample were estimated from amplification of reference gene primers within the assay. Sequence reads were collapsed and filtered to measure the absolute abundance of every unique TCRbeta CDR3 rearrangement. Productive Simpson clonality was computed per sample as the square root of Simpson's diversity index over productive rearrangements. TCRdb re-hosts the immuneACCESS table, in-frame sequences only. Its copies lack some clones; in the studies checked, an unresolved V gene accounts for under half of them, and the cause for the rest is not known. D and trimming come from the DNA, and the V and J calls and clone size come from that table. This sample holds about 110,000 clones; approximately 92% were observed only once. Clones ranked in the top ten supply about 30% of the sample.

The CDR3, cysteine through phenylalanine, is 14 amino acids long. The only DNA kept is the CDR3, 42 bases in frame from the first base. V loses 3 bases of germline sequence and J loses 7 bases, and the interval between the two ends is 13 bases. Based on the germline V gene, the CDR1 and CDR2 sequences are ENHRY and SYGVKD. The TCR originated in an elderly woman with acute or convalescent COVID-19. The chain joins TRBV10-3 to TRBJ2-1, with TRBD2 perhaps the D gene, on 7 matching bases. The sequencing sample was made of peripheral blood. At the DNA level, the sequence is TGTGCCATCAGTGAATTGCGGGGGCTAAATGAGCAGTTCTTC. It translates as CAISELRGLNEQFF.